Shown below are 9 T cell receptor beta chains from a single sample sequenced in a study of cytomegalovirus exposure and HLA in healthy donors. Use of 60 Vbeta and 13 Jbeta primers characterized the PCR. Method: immunoSEQ multiplex PCR; TCRdb's copy keeps in-frame clones and lacks some. The table shows approximately 150,000 clones, with 80% occurring only once. The specimen was PBMCs. The source is a young man in good health and CMV-seropositive.

The genes are TRBV9 and TRBJ2-7; tentatively, D is TRBD2 (6 bases). Deletions cut 3 bases from V and 4 bases from J, with 11 bases between. Germline V gives CDR1 SGDLS, CDR2 YYNGEE. CDR3 length: 13 amino acids. The CDR3 loop is CASSDGTGYEQYF. Written as DNA, the CDR3 is TGTGCCAGCAGCGACGGGACTGGGTACGAGCAGTACTTC.

In DNA, the CDR3 is TGCGCCAGCAGCTTATTTGGGGCTAGCACAGATACGCAGTATTTT. Translated: CASSLFGASTDTQYF. This chain uses TRBV5-1 with TRBJ2-3, with a possible D match to TRBD1 (5 bases). Trimming pared 2 bases from V and 0 bases from J, leaving 10 bases between. Germline CDR1 reads SGHRS; CDR2 reads YFSETQ. The CDR3 spans 15 residues.

This clone has a handful of counts. The chain has TRBV7-9 and TRBJ1-4; TRBD1 matches at 7 bases. Germline V gene sequence: CDR1 SEHNR, CDR2 FQNEAQ (reference sequence). The V segment lost 1 base and the J segment 3 bases; nucleotides outside the gene matches: 11. This CDR3 is 18 amino acids long. The CDR3, as DNA: TGTGCCAGCAGCTTAGGAGCGACAGGGAGGACCCCTAATGAAAAACTGTTTTTT. It translates to CASSLGATGRTPNEKLFF.

The J gene is TRBJ2-4, the V gene TRBV7-9; D is undetermined. CDR3 size: 15 residues. Trimming shortened V by 6 bases and J by 2 bases, and 14 bases separated the two germline ends. Germline V gives CDR1 SEHNR, CDR2 FQNEAQ (reference sequence). The CDR3: CASSPIPVSKNIQYF. In DNA form, the CDR3 reads TGTGCCAGCAGTCCGATCCCGGTGTCCAAAAACATTCAGTACTTC.

V and J are TRBV28 and TRBJ1-2; TRBD1 is a possible D gene (5 bases). V was cut by 3 bases and J by 4 bases, with 15 bases left in between. Germline V gene data show CDR1 as MDHEN and CDR2 as SYDVKM. This CDR3 region has 15 residues. This CDR3 is CASSFGVGGGYGYTF. The CDR3 DNA sequence: TGTGCCAGCAGTTTCGGAGTTGGGGGGGGCTATGGCTACACCTTC.

The V gene is TRBV6-5, the J gene TRBJ1-1, with 7 bases fitting TRBD1. This CDR3 is 14 amino acids long. V dropped 6 bases and J dropped 5; count of bases not matched to a gene: 9. The germline gives CDR1 MNHEY, CDR2 SVGAGI. For the CDR3, the DNA is TGTGCCAGCAGCCACAGGGGAGCAGGGACTGAAGCTTTCTTT. This codes for CASSHRGAGTEAFF.

This chain uses TRBV7-2 with TRBJ2-7, with D tentatively TRBD2 (5 bases). CDR1 SGHTA and CDR2 FQGNSA come from the germline V gene. Trimming left V 5 bases short and J 2 bases short, with 16 bases between. The CDR3 totals 15 residues. CDR3 region: CASSQTPREPYEQYF. DNA of the CDR3: TGTGCCAGCAGCCAGACCCCACGGGAACCCTACGAGCAGTACTTC.

V gene TRBV11-2 combines with J gene TRBJ2-3; 8 bases fit TRBD2. The trim removed 4 bases at V and 0 bases at J, leaving 9 bases unmatched. This CDR3 contains 17 residues. Germline loops: CDR1 SGHAT, CDR2 FQNNGV. CDR3 DNA: TGTGCCAGCAGCTATTTAGCGGGAAGAACTAGCACAGATACGCAGTATTTT. Its translation: CASSYLAGRTSTDTQYF.

The count of this clone is one. At one boundary the junction diverges from the germline segment, which might be a read error. This sequence joins TRBV7-9 and TRBJ1-1; D unclear. The CDR3 has 12 residues. CDR1 is SEHNR, CDR2 FQNEAQ, per germline (reference sequence). The DNA of the CDR3 is TGTTCCAGCAGCCCCGAGGTGGGTGAAGCTTTCTTT. It translates to CSSSPEVGEAFF.